One and the same sample provided the 13 T cell receptor beta chains below, sequenced in a study of beta chain features in type 1 diabetes. Antigen specificity for these receptors is unknown. Findings of the study overall: There was a moderate but significant shortening of TCRB CDR3s in all four CD4+ subsets of Type 1 diabetes patients.

Investigators reverse transcribed all isolated RNA, so they sequenced expressed TCRB transcripts. Profiling relied on immunoSEQ multiplex PCR, and the TCRdb table lists in-frame clones only, not all of them. In the table there are under 300,000 clones, roughly a tenth of which are singletons. The sample comprised naive CD4+ T cells from blood. These receptor sequences come from a man aged 30 to 39 with type 1 diabetes.

The CDR3 reads CASSPGTRPYEQYF. In DNA, the CDR3 is TGTGCCAGCAGCCCCGGGACACGGCCCTACGAGCAGTACTTC. The chain carries TRBV7-9 and TRBJ2-7; D might be TRBD1 (6 bases). Germline V CDR1 and CDR2: SEHNR, FQNEAQ (reference sequence). CDR3 length: 14 amino acids. V was clipped by 5 bases and J by 2 bases, with 13 bases between them.

This clone appeared a few times. The gene calls are TRBV29-1 and TRBJ1-2; D unresolved. The ends were cut back, 4 bases at V and 4 bases at J, with 16 bases in the middle. This CDR3 comprises 14 residues. CDR1 SQVTM and CDR2 ANQGSEA come from the germline V gene. The DNA of the CDR3 is TGCAGCGTTGGGGTATCGGGTCGATTCTATGGCTACACCTTC. Amino acids: CSVGVSGRFYGYTF.

The chain links TRBV7-2 to TRBJ1-2, with 8 bases identical to TRBD1. Trimming removed 5 bases from V and 7 bases from J; junction bases left unmatched: 6. The germline CDR1 and CDR2 sequences are SGHTA and FQGNSA. The CDR3 covers 13 residues. CDR3 protein: CASSPDRAGGYTF. Here the CDR3 DNA reads TGTGCCAGCAGCCCGGACAGGGCCGGTGGCTACACCTTC.

The V call is TRBV18, the J call TRBJ2-7, with 8 bases identical to TRBD1. V shed 2 bases and J 6 bases; nucleotides not matched to a gene: 6. This CDR3 region has 14 residues. The germline V gene has CDR1 KGHSH and CDR2 LQKENI. CDR3: CASSPSDRDGEQYF. The DNA for the CDR3 is TGTGCCAGCTCACCATCGGACAGGGACGGCGAGCAGTACTTC.

This clone was found a few times. The DNA of the CDR3 is TGCGCCAGCAGCCCCCCTAGCGGTAGCACAGATACGCAGTATTTT. This translates into CASSPPSGSTDTQYF. The V and J genes are TRBV5-1 and TRBJ2-3, with 7 bases lining up with TRBD2. Trimming took 4 bases from V and 0 from J; bases not matched to a gene: 5. Germline V CDR1 and CDR2: SGHRS, YFSETQ. CDR3 length: 15 amino acids.

This clone was picked up a small number of times. The genes are TRBV29-1 and TRBJ2-6; TRBD2 agrees at 7 bases. Per the germline V gene, CDR1 is SQVTM and CDR2 is ANQGSEA. Unmatched junction bases numbered 4, after V lost 7 bases and J lost 1 base. The CDR3 covers 14 residues. The CDR3 DNA reads as TGCAGCGCCGGGGGAGGGTCTGGGGCCAACGTCCTGACTTTC. Amino acids: CSAGGGSGANVLTF. Based on the CDR3 plus reference TRBV29-1 and TRBJ2-6, the full variable domain is SAVISQKPSRDICQRGTSLTIQCQVDSQVTMMFWYRQQPGQSLTLIATANQGSEATYESGFVIDKFPISRPNLTFSTLTVSNMSPEDSSIYLCSAGGGSGANVLTFGAGSRLTVL.

The chain is built from TRBV7-9 and TRBJ1-5; D might be TRBD1 (6 bases). Trimming removed 4 bases from V and 6 bases from J, with 13 bases in between. This CDR3 has 14 amino acids. CDR1 is SEHNR, CDR2 FQNEAQ, per germline (reference sequence). CDR3 protein: CASSSTGSIQPQHF. Written as DNA, the CDR3 is TGTGCCAGCAGCTCGACAGGTTCCATTCAGCCCCAGCATTTT.

The chain recombines TRBV18 with TRBJ1-2; perhaps TRBD1 as D (6 bases). The CDR3 spans 13 residues. V lost 4 bases and J 0 bases, leaving 6 bases between the germline ends. The V gene's germline CDR1 is KGHSH and CDR2 LQKENI. CDR3 DNA: TGTGCCAGCTCACAGGGGGCTAACTATGGCTACACCTTC. Translating gives CASSQGANYGYTF.

V usage is TRBV14 and J usage is TRBJ2-5; D is uncertain. Germline CDR1 is SGHDN and CDR2 is FVKESK. This CDR3 spans 18 amino acids. The ends were cut back, 1 base at V and 5 bases at J, with 23 bases in the middle. As DNA, the CDR3 is TGTGCCAGCAGCCAAGGGTCTATCGGCCCCAAGAGGTACGAGACCCAGTACTTC. As protein: CASSQGSIGPKRYETQYF.

This clone was observed a handful of times. The CDR3 here is CASSLTSGGWADTQYF. As DNA, the CDR3 is TGTGCCAGCAGCTTGACTAGCGGGGGGTGGGCAGATACGCAGTATTTT. The genes are TRBV5-4 and TRBJ2-3; TRBD2 matches at 12 bases. V shed 1 base and J 4 bases; nucleotides not matched to a gene: 4. Germline CDR1 reads SGHNT; CDR2 reads YYREEE (reference sequence). CDR3 length: 16 residues.

The V gene is TRBV4-3, the J gene TRBJ2-1, with 10 positions matching TRBD2. CDR3 length equals 15 residues. The germline gives CDR1 LGHNA, CDR2 YSLEER. V shed 6 bases, J shed 10 bases, and the junction held 12 bases outside the gene matches. Written as DNA, the CDR3 is TGCGCCAGCAGACCTAGCGGGGGACCGGCGGGAGAGCAGTTCTTC. As protein: CASRPSGGPAGEQFF.

This clone was picked up a small number of times. V gene TRBV5-4 combines with J gene TRBJ1-6, with D possibly TRBD1 on 6 matching bases. Germline V gives CDR1 SGHNT, CDR2 YYREEE (reference sequence). The CDR3 covers 15 residues. Trimming took off 4 bases at V and 0 bases at J, with 8 bases between the two ends. In nucleotides, the CDR3 is TGTGCCAGCAGCCCGGACAGCTCCTATAATTCACCCCTCCACTTT. This codes for CASSPDSSYNSPLHF.

V gene TRBV28 combines with J gene TRBJ2-7; D is unresolved. V lost 10 bases, J lost 4 bases, and 8 bases lay in between. Germline V gene sequence: CDR1 MDHEN, CDR2 SYDVKM. CDR3 length: 10 amino acids. The CDR3 DNA reads as TGTGCCACCAAGAGGTACGAGCAGTACTTC. Amino acid sequence: CATKRYEQYF.